Presented here are 27 T cell receptor beta chains from one specimen sequenced in a study of CD8+ T cells in alopecia areata. RNA extraction was followed by reverse transcription into cDNA, which acted as the sequencing template. Using immunoSEQ multiplex PCR, the repertoire was profiled, and TCRdb retains in-frame clones only, with some absent. In total the sample includes approximately 280,000 clones, none of them seen once. Sorting of pooled cutaneous lymph node cells used CD4, CD8alpha, NKG2D, NKG2ACE and other markers. Specimen: CD4+ T cells sorted from a lymph node. The source is a C3H/HeJ mouse with alopecia areata. The mice in this strain carry MHC haplotype H2-k.

This clone has a handful of counts. Gene and germline names: mouse. The CDR3 is cut off 4 residues early in the read; its end comes from the germline J gene. The chain is built from TRBV13-3 and TRBJ2-7, with 11 bases lining up with TRBD1. The CDR3 loop spans 14 amino acids. Germline V gene lookup returns CDR1 NNHDY and CDR2 SYVADS. Germline trimming cut 4 bases from V and 3 bases from J; bases unmatched to any gene: 3. The sequenced part of the CDR3 DNA is TGTGCCAGCAGTCGGGACAGGGGGTACTAT. Translated, it gives CASSRDRGYY. From start to end, the CDR3 is CASSRDRGYYEQYF.

Remarks on this clone: Genes and germline are mouse. The sequenced fragment ends 3 residues before the CDR3 boundary, so the rest is inferred from the germline J gene. This chain uses TRBV19 with TRBJ1-6, with TRBD1 as a possible D gene (6 bases). TRBJ1-6 qualifies as an ORF whose function is uncertain. The CDR3 totals 14 residues. V lost 1 base and J 7 bases, leaving 9 bases between the germline ends. The germline CDR1 and CDR2 sequences are FNHDT and SITEND (reference sequence). The CDR3 region is CASSIRGKNSPLYF. CDR3 bases read: TGTGCCAGCAGTATAAGGGGGAAGAATTCGCCC.

A remark on this clone: The genes and germline here are from mouse. Partial CDR3 DNA: TGTGCCAGCAGCACTCGGGACTGGGGGGGCGATGCT. Protein product: CASSTRDWGGDA. The whole CDR3 protein reads CASSTRDWGGDAEQFF. The chain is built from TRBV4 and TRBJ2-1; 14 bases match TRBD2. The CDR3 is cut off 4 residues early in the read; its end comes from the germline J gene. This CDR3 comprises 16 residues. With 5 bases clipped from V and 5 bases from J, the junction kept 5 bases outside the gene matches. In germline, CDR1 is LGHDT, CDR2 YNNKQL (reference sequence).

This clone has only a few counts. Gene and germline names: mouse. Read sequence stops 4 residues before the CDR3 end, and the germline J gene provides the missing end. The chain combines TRBV1 with TRBJ2-2; a possible D gene is TRBD1 (6 bases). Germline loops: CDR1 NSQYPW, CDR2 LRSPGD (reference sequence). The V end lost 1 base, the J end lost 4 bases, and 10 bases lay between the germline ends. CDR3 length: 15 amino acids. The CDR3 loop reads CTCSAAGGGTGQLYF. The CDR3 bases that were read are TGCACCTGCAGTGCAGCAGGAGGGGGCACCGGG.

Of note for this clone: The genes are named according to mouse. The read falls 4 residues short of the CDR3 end, and the missing part is taken from the germline J gene. The chain is built from TRBV5 and TRBJ2-3, with 8 bases fitting TRBD2. The germline CDR1 and CDR2 sequences are LGHNA and YNLKQL (reference sequence). This CDR3 comprises 16 residues. Trimming at V came to 0 bases and at J to 3 bases, leaving 5 bases not matched to a gene. This CDR3 reads CASSQDPGGRAETLYF. The covered CDR3 bases are TGTGCCAGCAGCCAAGATCCGGGGGGGCGCGCAGAA.

Worth noting for this clone: The gene names given are mouse names. Read coverage stops 4 residues before the CDR3 terminus; the germline J gene supplies the remainder. The chain is built from TRBV13-1 and TRBJ2-1; 7 bases are a match to TRBD1. This CDR3 is 15 amino acids long. V was pared by 5 bases and J by 4 bases, with 9 bases of the junction left unmatched. In germline, CDR1 is NSHNY, CDR2 SYGAGN. The CDR3 bases that were read are TGTGCCAGCAGAAGGCCGGGACAGAATTATGCT. It codes for CASRRPGQNYA. In full, the CDR3 is CASRRPGQNYAEQFF.

Comments on this clone: The gene names here belong to mouse. The CDR3 goes on 3 residues after the read ends, and that part is filled in from the germline J gene. The J gene is TRBJ1-6, the V gene TRBV13-1; D possibly corresponds to TRBD1 (6 bases). TRBJ1-6 is treated as an ORF (open reading frame) with a function not yet certain. The V gene's germline CDR1 is NSHNY and CDR2 SYGAGN. The germline V and J ends were trimmed by 8 bases and 4 bases, with 13 bases remaining between them. This CDR3 spans 14 amino acids. CDR3 residues: CARGTIPYNSPLYF. The DNA read from the CDR3 is TGTGCCAGGGGGACAATCCCTTATAATTCGCCC.

The table lists this clone with a few counts. Each gene name is a mouse one. The read ends 4 residues shy of where the CDR3 ends; the end is completed using the germline J gene. This specimen includes other DNA sequences encoding the same CDR3. J is TRBJ1-1 and V is TRBV13-3; tentative D call: TRBD1 (5 bases). V gave up 2 bases and J gave up 3 bases, with 11 bases separating them. The CDR3 runs to 14 residues. The germline CDR1 and CDR2 sequences are NNHDY and SYVADS. CDR3 sequence reads: CASSEQGRDTEVFF. Incomplete CDR3 DNA: TGTGCCAGCAGTGAGCAGGGAAGGGACACA.

This clone came up a few times. Here the gene names and germline are mouse. The read halts 4 residues ahead of the CDR3 end, with the missing end drawn from the germline J gene. This chain connects TRBV1 to TRBJ2-5, with 12 positions matching TRBD1. The CDR3 runs to 16 residues. CDR1 and CDR2 from the germline V gene are NSQYPW and LRSPGD (reference sequence). The part of the CDR3 DNA that was read is TGCACCTGCAGTGCACCCTCAGGGACAGGGGGCGAC. Its translation is CTCSAPSGTGGD. The whole CDR3 sequence reads CTCSAPSGTGGDTQYF.

Notes on this clone: The genes are named according to mouse. The read is 4 residues too short to cover the CDR3 end, so that end is filled in from the germline J gene. V gene TRBV13-1 combines with J gene TRBJ2-7; 7 bases are a match to TRBD1. This CDR3 comprises 13 residues. From germline, CDR1 is NSHNY and CDR2 SYGAGN. The junction had 3 bases not matched to a gene; V was cut back by 4 bases and J by 2 bases. The sequenced CDR3 bases are TGTGCCAGCAGTAACAGGGGAACCTAT. Protein: CASSNRGTY. The CDR3 as a whole reads CASSNRGTYEQYF.

This clone was seen more than once but under ten times. Mouse names are used for the genes. The CDR3 end falls 4 residues outside the read, so it is completed with the germline J gene. The V call is TRBV13-1, the J call TRBJ2-2, with D tentatively TRBD1 (6 bases). The CDR3 is made up of 14 amino acids. V was trimmed by 6 bases and J by 1 base, leaving 10 bases between them. Germline values: CDR1 NSHNY, CDR2 SYGAGN. Partial CDR3 DNA: TGTGCCAGCACCTCCAGGGGAAACACCGGG. Its protein product is CASTSRGNTG. The full CDR3 protein reads CASTSRGNTGQLYF.

Comment on this clone: Gene names refer to mouse genes. The CDR3 is cut off 4 residues early in the read; its end comes from the germline J gene. Other DNA sequences in this specimen translate into the identical CDR3. The chain recombines TRBV1 with TRBJ2-3; weak D call: TRBD1 (5 bases). Germline values: CDR1 NSQYPW, CDR2 LRSPGD (reference sequence). CDR3 size: 14 residues. V lost 3 bases to trimming and J lost 0 bases, with 7 bases between them. The CDR3 here is CTCSAPGSAETLYF. The sequenced part of the CDR3 DNA is TGCACCTGCAGTGCTCCAGGGAGTGCAGAA.

This clone was observed a handful of times. Gene and germline names: mouse. The read falls 4 residues short of the CDR3 end, and the missing part is taken from the germline J gene. The V call is TRBV1, the J call TRBJ2-3; 9 nucleotides line up with TRBD2. CDR1 is NSQYPW and CDR2 is LRSPGD in the germline V gene (reference sequence). V lost 1 base to trimming and J lost 0 bases; unmatched junction nucleotides: 2. The CDR3 has 16 amino acids. The CDR3 DNA, read in part, is TGCACCTGCAGTGCAGCTGGGGGGGGTAGTGCAGAA. It is translated as CTCSAAGGGSAE. The CDR3 in full is CTCSAAGGGSAETLYF.

In regard to this clone: Each gene name is a mouse one. Read data end 3 residues before the CDR3 end; the end is taken from the germline J gene. The V gene is TRBV19, the J gene TRBJ1-6, with 10 nucleotides matching TRBD1. TRBJ1-6 is reported as an ORF; its role is uncertain. Germline V gene lookup returns CDR1 FNHDT and CDR2 SITEND (reference sequence). The V and J ends lost 3 bases and 1 base, in that order; junction bases with no gene match: 7. There are 18 residues in the CDR3. The CDR3 bases that were read are TGTGCCAGCAGTAAAAGACAGGGGGCGCGGTCCTATAATTCGCCC. It translates to CASSKRQGARSYNSP. In full, the CDR3 reads CASSKRQGARSYNSPLYF.

There are a few counts of this clone. Gene names are mouse gene names. The read is 4 residues too short to cover the CDR3 end, so that end is filled in from the germline J gene. The J gene is TRBJ2-1, the V gene TRBV1; the D is unclear. Between the trimmed V and J ends, which lost 4 bases and 2 bases, there was a span of 9 bases. This CDR3 comprises 14 residues. CDR1 NSQYPW and CDR2 LRSPGD come from the germline V gene (reference sequence). CDR3 bases read: TGCACCTGCAGTGGTCAGGTCTACTATGCT. It yields the protein CTCSGQVYYA. The full CDR3 sequence reads CTCSGQVYYAEQFF. Filled out from reference TRBV1 and TRBJ2-1, the complete variable domain reads VTLLEQNPRWRLVPRGQAVNLRCILKNSQYPWMSWYQQDLQKQLQWLFTLRSPGDKEVKSLPGADYLATRVTDTELRLQVANMSQGRTLYCTCSGQVYYAEQFFGPGTRLTVL.

This clone turned up a few times. Mouse names are used for the genes. The read is 4 residues too short to cover the CDR3 end, so that end is filled in from the germline J gene. This chain connects TRBV13-1 to TRBJ1-2; possible D gene TRBD1, 5 bases. This CDR3 is built from 16 residues. Trimming removed 0 bases at V and 3 bases at J, with 15 bases between. Germline V gene lookup returns CDR1 NSHNY and CDR2 SYGAGN. CDR3 amino acids: CASSDAYGQGYSDYTF. CDR3 DNA (partial): TGTGCCAGCAGTGATGCTTACGGCCAGGGCTACTCC.

Comments on this clone: Genes and germline are mouse. The observed sequence ends 4 residues before the CDR3 terminus, with the missing tail filled in from the germline J gene. This chain joins TRBV13-1 and TRBJ1-2; possible D gene TRBD1, 5 bases. The CDR3 spans 13 residues. Trimming left V 4 bases short and J 3 bases short, with 10 bases between. Germline CDR1 is NSHNY and CDR2 is SYGAGN. The CDR3 region is CASSKGRDSDYTF. The sequenced part of the CDR3 DNA is TGTGCCAGCAGTAAGGGGAGGGACTCC.

This clone was seen a handful of times. Any gene name here is a mouse gene name. Read coverage stops 4 residues before the CDR3 terminus; the germline J gene supplies the remainder. The genes are TRBV29 and TRBJ2-5, with D perhaps matching TRBD1 (6 bases). Germline CDR1 reads MSHET; CDR2 reads SYDVDS. The CDR3 totals 12 residues. Here the CDR3 reads CASSPTGDTQYF. Partial CDR3 DNA: TGTGCTAGCAGCCCTACAGGGGAC.

This clone was observed a few times. Gene and germline names: mouse. Read sequence stops 4 residues before the CDR3 end, and the germline J gene provides the missing end. J is TRBJ2-2 and V is TRBV13-1; 9 nucleotides align to TRBD1. The CDR3 loop spans 15 amino acids. CDR1 NSHNY and CDR2 SYGAGN come from the germline V gene. After removal of 5 bases from V and 2 bases from J, the junction contained 4 bases not matched to a gene. Here the CDR3 reads CASRSGTGNTGQLYF. CDR3 bases read: TGTGCCAGCAGGTCCGGGACAGGGAACACCGGG.

This clone showed up just a few times. Gene names follow the mouse nomenclature. The read gets to within 4 residues of the CDR3 end, and the germline J gene fills in the rest. The V and J genes are TRBV31 and TRBJ2-5; D is possibly TRBD2 (6 bases). Between the trimmed V and J ends, which lost 8 bases and 2 bases, there was a span of 11 bases. The CDR3 is 12 amino acids. Germline V gene sequence: CDR1 GKSSPN, CDR2 SITVG. The CDR3: CAGRDFQDTQYF. The DNA read from the CDR3 is TGTGCCGGCCGGGACTTCCAAGAC. The complete variable domain, with remaining parts taken from reference TRBV31 and TRBJ2-5, reads AQTIHQWPVAEIKAVGSPLSLGCTIKGKSSPNLYWYWQATGGTLQQLFYSITVGQVESVVQLNLSASRPKDDQFILSTEKLLLSHSGFYLCAGRDFQDTQYFGPGTRLLVL.

Details on this clone: Genes here carry mouse names. The CDR3 is cut off 3 residues early in the read; its end comes from the germline J gene. The chain joins TRBV13-1 to TRBJ1-6; 8 bases map to TRBD1. TRBJ1-6 is recorded as an ORF, its role being uncertain. Germline V gene lookup returns CDR1 NSHNY and CDR2 SYGAGN. V lost 5 bases to trimming and J lost 5 bases; unmatched junction nucleotides: 3. The CDR3 has 14 residues. The CDR3 bases that were read are TGTGCCAGCAGGAAACAGGGGGATAATTCGCCC. Protein product: CASRKQGDNSP. The whole CDR3 reads CASRKQGDNSPLYF.

There are a few counts of this clone. Mouse gene names and germline throughout. The DNA ends 4 residues before the CDR3 does, and the rest of the CDR3 is filled in from the germline J gene. The V and J genes are TRBV5 and TRBJ2-3; 8 bases agree with TRBD2. Per germline, CDR1 LGHNA and CDR2 YNLKQL (reference sequence). The CDR3 extends over 17 amino acids. V was clipped by 0 bases and J by 1 base; unmatched bases: 6. This chain's CDR3 is CASSQENTGLGAETLYF. CDR3 DNA, as far as it was read: TGTGCCAGCAGCCAAGAGAATACGGGACTGGGTGCAGAA.

A word on this clone: Here the gene names and germline are mouse. The read stops 4 residues short of the end of the CDR3; the missing end is completed from the germline J gene. The gene calls are TRBV29 and TRBJ2-1, with D perhaps TRBD1 (6 bases). V was pared by 3 bases and J by 3 bases, with 12 bases between. The CDR3 has 15 amino acids. Germline CDR1 reads MSHET; CDR2 reads SYDVDS. Here the CDR3 reads CASSFSGQSYAEQFF. Partial CDR3 DNA: TGTGCTAGCAGTTTCTCCGGACAGTCCTATGCT.

This clone has a handful of counts. Gene names denote mouse genes. The sequenced part of the CDR3 DNA is TGTGCCAGCAGGCGACTGGGGGGGGATAACTATGCT. This codes for CASRRLGGDNYA. The full CDR3 is CASRRLGGDNYAEQFF. The V gene is TRBV14, the J gene TRBJ2-1; 11 bases fit TRBD2. The sequence runs out 4 residues before the end of the CDR3; the remainder is reconstructed from the germline J gene. Germline assignment: CDR1 SGHDT and CDR2 FRDEAV. The length of the CDR3 is 16 residues. V gave up 5 bases and J gave up 0 bases; unmatched junction bases: 4.

Turning to this clone: Germline and genes: mouse. The DNA ends 4 residues before the CDR3 does, and the rest of the CDR3 is filled in from the germline J gene. The chain combines TRBV13-2 with TRBJ2-2; D is possibly TRBD2 (7 bases). The germline V gene has CDR1 NNHNN and CDR2 SYGAGS (reference sequence). Trimming removed 3 bases at V and 5 bases at J, with 17 bases between. The CDR3 extends over 16 amino acids. CDR3 residues: CASGASSGGQTGQLYF. CDR3 DNA, as far as it was read: TGTGCCAGCGGTGCTTCAAGCGGGGGGCAGACCGGG.

Details on this clone: Genes here carry mouse names. The read gets to within 4 residues of the CDR3 end, and the germline J gene fills in the rest. The chain couples TRBV19 to TRBJ2-4; 7 bases map to TRBD1. V lost 5 bases and J lost 3; bases outside the gene matches: 3. Germline V CDR1 and CDR2: FNHDT, SITEND (reference sequence). The CDR3 covers 13 residues. The CDR3 bases that were read are TGTGCCAGCAGAGACAGGGAGCAAAAC. Translating it yields CASRDREQN. The entire CDR3 sequence reads CASRDREQNTLYF.

This clone was counted only a few times. Germline and genes here are mouse. The read terminates 4 residues before the CDR3 end, so the remaining end is supplied by the germline J gene. The rearrangement links TRBV31 to TRBJ1-2, with D perhaps TRBD1 (5 bases). The CDR3 runs to 12 residues. Looked up from germline, CDR1 is GKSSPN and CDR2 is SITVG. The CDR3 loop reads CAWSLARADYTF. Incomplete CDR3 DNA: TGTGCCTGGAGTCTAGCCAGGGCC.